A selection of T cell receptor beta chains follows, all from one sample in a study of response to subunit inactivated influenza vaccine. TCRdb re-called the RT-PCR reads through MiXCR, storing one row per CDR3 protein. The table has about 700,000 distinct CDR3 sequences, around a sixth seen once. The sample consisted of PBMCs from blood, taken approximately 13 days after vaccination. Source of these receptors: a man aged 45-65 years who received an inactivated influenza vaccine. Each CDR3 is given with its conserved first and last residue. Fields, in order: clone size, V gene, J gene, D gene, CDR3 protein, CDR3 DNA. The D gene is left open where the match is weak. Some rows have no size entry. The others give once, few or many, or a class for an expanded clone.

size: few
V: TRBV12-3/TRBV12-4
J: TRBJ2-7
D: NA
CDR3: CASSLLQGSGEQYF
DNA: TGTGCCAGCAGTTTGCTTCAGGGGTCGGGGGAGCAGTACTTC

size: many
V: TRBV29-1
J: TRBJ2-3
D: NA
CDR3: CSVGRTDTQYF
DNA: TGCAGCGTGGGACGCACAGATACGCAGTATTTT

size: many
V: TRBV7-8
J: TRBJ2-3
D: NA
CDR3: CASSSSPPQDTQYF
DNA: TGTGCCAGCAGCTCCTCACCCCCGCAAGATACGCAGTATTTT

size: NA
V: TRBV6-2/TRBV6-3
J: TRBJ2-7
D: TRBD2
CDR3: CATTRLAGEGYEQYF
DNA: TGTGCCACCACCAGACTAGCGGGAGAAGGCTACGAGCAGTACTTC

size: NA
V: TRBV12-3/TRBV12-4
J: TRBJ2-7
D: NA
CDR3: CASSFSDGEQYF
DNA: TGTGCCAGCAGTTTCTCAGATGGCGAGCAGTACTTC

size: many
V: TRBV5-1
J: TRBJ2-2
D: NA
CDR3: CASSLQGTGELFF
DNA: TGCGCCAGCAGCTTACAAGGCACCGGGGAGCTGTTTTTT

size: few
V: TRBV13
J: TRBJ2-3
D: NA
CDR3: CASSSPRRNTDTQYF
DNA: TGTGCCAGCAGCTCCCCAAGGAGGAACACAGATACGCAGTATTTT

size: NA
V: TRBV4-3
J: TRBJ1-1
D: TRBD1
CDR3: CASRVGQGGSTEAFF
DNA: TGCGCCAGCAGGGTCGGACAGGGCGGTAGCACTGAAGCTTTCTTT

size: few
V: TRBV3-1
J: TRBJ2-6
D: NA
CDR3: CASSPRISGANVLTF
DNA: TGTGCCAGCAGCCCGAGGATCTCTGGGGCCAACGTCCTGACTTTC

size: many
V: TRBV29-1
J: TRBJ2-2
D: NA
CDR3: CSVRRGAGELFF
DNA: TGCAGCGTTCGGCGGGGAGCCGGGGAGCTGTTTTTT

size: NA
V: TRBV30
J: TRBJ2-2
D: TRBD1
CDR3: CAWSVETGGRGGELFF
DNA: TGTGCCTGGAGTGTCGAGACAGGGGGTCGCGGCGGGGAGCTGTTTTTT

size: few
V: TRBV29-1
J: TRBJ2-2
D: NA
CDR3: CSVDGAEGEPGELFF
DNA: TGCAGCGTTGACGGGGCGGAAGGAGAACCCGGGGAGCTGTTTTTT

size: many
V: TRBV11-2
J: TRBJ2-1
D: TRBD2
CDR3: CASSLRLADYLSYNEQFF
DNA: TGTGCCAGCAGCTTAAGACTAGCGGATTACCTATCCTACAATGAGCAGTTCTTC

size: NA
V: TRBV2
J: TRBJ2-1
D: NA
CDR3: CASRGVGASYNEQFF
DNA: TGTGCCAGCAGAGGCGTGGGGGCCTCATACAATGAGCAGTTCTTC

size: many
V: TRBV12-3/TRBV12-4
J: TRBJ2-4
D: NA
CDR3: CASGQSLAKNIQYF
DNA: TGTGCCAGCGGACAGTCACTAGCCAAAAACATTCAGTACTTC

size: NA
V: TRBV5-8
J: TRBJ1-6
D: TRBD1
CDR3: CASSSHVRTGGGSPLHF
DNA: TGTGCCAGCAGCTCGCACGTTCGGACAGGCGGCGGTTCACCCCTCCACTTT

size: NA
V: TRBV28
J: TRBJ2-1
D: NA
CDR3: CASSPRVPNNEQFF
DNA: TGTGCCAGCAGCCCCCGGGTGCCGAACAATGAGCAGTTCTTC

size: few
V: TRBV5-1
J: TRBJ2-2
D: NA
CDR3: CASSGGQNTGELFF
DNA: TGCGCCAGCAGCGGGGGGCAGAACACCGGGGAGCTGTTTTTT

size: many
V: TRBV11-2
J: TRBJ2-1
D: NA
CDR3: CASSLGPEQFF
DNA: TGTGCCAGCAGCTTAGGGCCCGAGCAGTTCTTC

size: many
V: TRBV5-6
J: TRBJ2-4
D: NA
CDR3: CASSLVDGRAKNIQYF
DNA: TGTGCCAGCAGCTTGGTTGACGGCAGGGCCAAAAACATTCAGTACTTC

size: few
V: TRBV29-1
J: TRBJ2-5
D: NA
CDR3: CSVWSRGGWWSQYF
DNA: TGCAGCGTTTGGTCCAGGGGGGGCTGGTGGTCCCAGTACTTC

size: many
V: TRBV24-1
J: TRBJ2-5
D: TRBD1
CDR3: CATSESGGQGLKTQYF
DNA: TGTGCCACCAGTGAATCCGGGGGACAGGGGTTGAAGACCCAGTACTTC

size: NA
V: TRBV15
J: TRBJ2-5
D: TRBD2
CDR3: CATSRGLAGGSFGETQYF
DNA: TGTGCCACCAGCAGAGGTCTAGCGGGGGGGTCCTTTGGCGAGACCCAGTACTTC

size: NA
V: TRBV4-1
J: TRBJ2-6
D: NA
CDR3: CASSQVLPGAAGANVLTF
DNA: TGCGCCAGCAGCCAAGTTTTGCCGGGGGCGGCTGGGGCCAACGTCCTGACTTTC

size: few
V: TRBV18
J: TRBJ2-5
D: NA
CDR3: CASSPRFETQYF
DNA: TGTGCCAGCTCACCGAGGTTCGAGACCCAGTACTTC

size: once
V: TRBV9
J: TRBJ2-3
D: TRBD1
CDR3: CASSVLAQGAGTDTQYF
DNA: TGTGCCAGCAGCGTACTAGCCCAGGGGGCAGGCACAGATACGCAGTATTTT

size: few
V: TRBV6-1
J: TRBJ1-5
D: NA
CDR3: CASRESGKQPQHF
DNA: TGTGCCAGCAGGGAATCAGGGAAGCAGCCCCAGCATTTT

size: NA
V: TRBV5-5
J: TRBJ1-5
D: TRBD1
CDR3: CASSANRDRGHNQPQHF
DNA: TGTGCCAGCAGCGCGAACCGGGACAGGGGCCACAATCAGCCCCAGCATTTT

size: few
V: TRBV28
J: TRBJ1-6
D: NA
CDR3: CASSFQKQPPLHF
DNA: TGTGCCAGCAGTTTCCAAAAACAGCCACCCCTCCACTTT

size: NA
V: TRBV20-1
J: TRBJ2-1
D: TRBD1
CDR3: CSANRGSYNEQFF
DNA: TGCAGTGCTAACAGGGGATCCTACAATGAGCAGTTCTTC